This T cell receptor (beta chain) was recovered during a study of radiotherapy plus CTLA-4 blockade in lung cancer. On the study more broadly: Disease control was seen in approximately 29% of patients, objective responses in 15% to 20%.

Study-level results: Tumor-derived TCR clones expanded in blood after radiotherapy plus ipilimumab.

Regarding this clone: Its target is not known.

The data were produced by immunoSEQ multiplex PCR, yet TCRdb's version contains in-frame clones alone and is incomplete. The profile shows just under 60,000 clones, approximately 68% of them singletons. The CDR3 loop spans 16 amino acids. Germline CDR1 reads WNHNN; CDR2 reads SYGVQD (reference sequence). This TCR derives from a human donor with non-small cell lung cancer whose response to radiotherapy plus ipilimumab could not be evaluated. Here the sequenced sample was peripheral blood, taken from a patient treated with radiotherapy plus ipilimumab. V gene TRBV10-1 combines with J gene TRBJ2-5; 11 bases align to TRBD1. The DNA end favors TRBJ2-7, so the J call may be wrong. CDR3 bases: TGCGCCAGCAGTGGCGGGACAGGGGGACCATCCTACGAGCAGTACTTC. The encoded protein is CASSGGTGGPSYEQYF.